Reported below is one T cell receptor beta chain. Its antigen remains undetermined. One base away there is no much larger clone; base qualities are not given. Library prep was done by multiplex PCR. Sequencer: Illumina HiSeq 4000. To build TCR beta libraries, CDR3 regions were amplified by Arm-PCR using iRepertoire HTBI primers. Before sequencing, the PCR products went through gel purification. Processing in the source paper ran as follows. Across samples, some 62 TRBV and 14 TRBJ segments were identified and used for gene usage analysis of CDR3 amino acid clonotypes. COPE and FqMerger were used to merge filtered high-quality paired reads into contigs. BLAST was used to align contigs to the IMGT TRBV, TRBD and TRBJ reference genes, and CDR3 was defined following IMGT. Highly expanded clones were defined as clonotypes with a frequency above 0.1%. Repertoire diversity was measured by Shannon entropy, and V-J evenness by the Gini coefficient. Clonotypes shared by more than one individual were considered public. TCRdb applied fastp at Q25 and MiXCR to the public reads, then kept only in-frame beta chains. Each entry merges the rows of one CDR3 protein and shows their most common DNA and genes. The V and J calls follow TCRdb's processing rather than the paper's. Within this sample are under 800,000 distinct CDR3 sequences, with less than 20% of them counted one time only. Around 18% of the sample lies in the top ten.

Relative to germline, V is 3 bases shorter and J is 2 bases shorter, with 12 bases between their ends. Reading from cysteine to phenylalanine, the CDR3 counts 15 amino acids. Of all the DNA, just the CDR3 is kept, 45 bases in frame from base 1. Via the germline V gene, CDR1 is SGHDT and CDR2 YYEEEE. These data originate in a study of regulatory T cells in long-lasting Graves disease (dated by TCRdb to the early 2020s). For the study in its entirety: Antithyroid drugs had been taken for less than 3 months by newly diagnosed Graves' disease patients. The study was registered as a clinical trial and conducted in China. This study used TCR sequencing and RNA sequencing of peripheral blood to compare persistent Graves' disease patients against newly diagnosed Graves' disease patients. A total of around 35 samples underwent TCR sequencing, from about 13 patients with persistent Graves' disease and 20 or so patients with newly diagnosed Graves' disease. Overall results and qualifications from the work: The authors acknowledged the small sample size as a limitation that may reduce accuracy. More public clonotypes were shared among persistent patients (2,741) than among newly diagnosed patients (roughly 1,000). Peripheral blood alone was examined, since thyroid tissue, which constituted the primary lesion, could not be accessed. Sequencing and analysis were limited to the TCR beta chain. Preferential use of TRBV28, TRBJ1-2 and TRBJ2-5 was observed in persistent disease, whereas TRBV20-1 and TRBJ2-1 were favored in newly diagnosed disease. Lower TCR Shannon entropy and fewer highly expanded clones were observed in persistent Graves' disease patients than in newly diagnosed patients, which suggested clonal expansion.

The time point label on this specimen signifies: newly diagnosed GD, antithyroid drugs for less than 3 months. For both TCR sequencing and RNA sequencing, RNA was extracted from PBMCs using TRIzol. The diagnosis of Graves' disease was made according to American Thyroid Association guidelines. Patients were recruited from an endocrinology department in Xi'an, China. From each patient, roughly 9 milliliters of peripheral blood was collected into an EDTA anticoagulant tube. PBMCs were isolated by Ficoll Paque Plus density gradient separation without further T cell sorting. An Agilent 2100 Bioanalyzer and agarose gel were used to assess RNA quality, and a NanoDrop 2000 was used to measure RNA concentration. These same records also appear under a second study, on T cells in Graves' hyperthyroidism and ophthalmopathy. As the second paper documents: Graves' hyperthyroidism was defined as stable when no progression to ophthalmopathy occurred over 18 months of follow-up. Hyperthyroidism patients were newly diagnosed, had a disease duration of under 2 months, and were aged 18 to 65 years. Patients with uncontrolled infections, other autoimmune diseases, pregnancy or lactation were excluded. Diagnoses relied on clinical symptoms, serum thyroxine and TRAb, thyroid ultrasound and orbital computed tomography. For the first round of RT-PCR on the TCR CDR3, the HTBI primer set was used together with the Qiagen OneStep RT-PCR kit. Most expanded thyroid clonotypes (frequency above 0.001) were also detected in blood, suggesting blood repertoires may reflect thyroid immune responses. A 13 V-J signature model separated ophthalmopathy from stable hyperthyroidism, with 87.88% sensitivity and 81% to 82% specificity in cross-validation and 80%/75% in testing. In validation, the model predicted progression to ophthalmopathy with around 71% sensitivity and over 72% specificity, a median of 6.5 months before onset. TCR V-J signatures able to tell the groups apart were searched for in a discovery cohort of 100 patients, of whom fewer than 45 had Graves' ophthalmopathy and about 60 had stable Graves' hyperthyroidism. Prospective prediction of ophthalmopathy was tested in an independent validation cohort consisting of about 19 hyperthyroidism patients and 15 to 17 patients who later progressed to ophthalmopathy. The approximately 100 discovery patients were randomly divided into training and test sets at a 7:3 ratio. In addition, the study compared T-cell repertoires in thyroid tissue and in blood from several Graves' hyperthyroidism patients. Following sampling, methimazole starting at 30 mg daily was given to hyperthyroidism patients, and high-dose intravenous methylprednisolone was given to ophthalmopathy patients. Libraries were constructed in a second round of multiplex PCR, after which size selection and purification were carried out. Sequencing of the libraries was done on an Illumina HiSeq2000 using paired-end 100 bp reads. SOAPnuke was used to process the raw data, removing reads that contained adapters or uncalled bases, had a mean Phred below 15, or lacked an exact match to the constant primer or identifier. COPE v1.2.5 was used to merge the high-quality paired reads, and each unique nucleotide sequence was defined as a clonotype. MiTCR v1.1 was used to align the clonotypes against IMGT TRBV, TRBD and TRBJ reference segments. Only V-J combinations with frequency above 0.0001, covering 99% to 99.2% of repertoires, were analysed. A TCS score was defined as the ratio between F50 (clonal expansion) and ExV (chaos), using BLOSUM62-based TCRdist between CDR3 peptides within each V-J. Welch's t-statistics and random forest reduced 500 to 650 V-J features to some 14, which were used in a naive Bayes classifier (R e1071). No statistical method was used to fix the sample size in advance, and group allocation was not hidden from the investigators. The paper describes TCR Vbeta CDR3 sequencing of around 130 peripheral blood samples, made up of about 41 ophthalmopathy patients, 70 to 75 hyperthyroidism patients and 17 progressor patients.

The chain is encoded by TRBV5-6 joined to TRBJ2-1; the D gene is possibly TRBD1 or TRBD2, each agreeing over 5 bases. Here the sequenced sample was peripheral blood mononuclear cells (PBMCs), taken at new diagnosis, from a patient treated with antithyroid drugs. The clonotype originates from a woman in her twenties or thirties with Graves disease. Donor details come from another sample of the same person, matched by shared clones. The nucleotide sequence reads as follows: TGTGCCAGCAGCTCCAGTCAGGGAGCCTACAATGAGCAGTTCTTC. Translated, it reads CASSSSQGAYNEQFF. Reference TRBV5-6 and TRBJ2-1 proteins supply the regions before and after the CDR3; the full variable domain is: DAGVTQSPTHLIKTRGQQVTLRCSPKSGHDTVSWYQQALGQGPQFIFQYYEEEERQRGNFPDRFSGHQFPNYSSELNVNALLLGDSALYLCASSSSQGAYNEQFFGPGTRLTVL.